The 32 T cell receptor beta chains below were found in one sample sequenced in a study of T-cell reconstitution after alpha-beta-depleted transplantation in children. The library targeted TCRbeta and was prepared with unique molecular identifiers. TCRdb called the PCR reads again in MiXCR, with one record for every CDR3 protein. The sample shows hundreds of thousands of distinct CDR3 sequences, 10% to 15% of them seen only once. This sample comprised PBMCs, mostly from graft donor cells, obtained 360 days after TCRalphabeta/CD19-depleted stem cell transplant. These receptors came from a male patient younger than 18 who had a stem cell transplant for acute myeloid leukemia, so the T cells may come from the graft donor.

Only a few counts were recorded for this clonotype. The V and J genes are TRBV7-9 and TRBJ1-4; TRBD1 agrees at 8 bases. The V gene end was trimmed by 4 bases and the J gene end by 8 bases; junction bases not matched to a gene: 9. In germline, CDR1 is SEHNR, CDR2 FQNEAQ (reference sequence). The CDR3 runs to 15 residues. In DNA, the CDR3 is TGTGCCAGCAGCTCCCGGACAGGGAGTAGCGAAAAACTGTTTTTT. This translates into CASSSRTGSSEKLFF.

The chain recombines TRBV20-1 with TRBJ1-4, with 7 bases identical to TRBD1. Trimming cost V 6 bases and J 5 bases; bases outside gene matches: 9. This CDR3 comprises 14 residues. Germline V lookup: CDR1 DFQATT, CDR2 SNEGSKA (reference sequence). Written as DNA, the CDR3 is TGCAGTGCAGCCAGGGACAGCACAAATGAAAAACTGTTTTTT. Its translation: CSAARDSTNEKLFF.

The chain joins TRBV29-1 to TRBJ2-5, with a tentative D call TRBD1 (7 bases). V gave up 1 base and J gave up 4 bases, with 13 bases separating them. Germline V lookup: CDR1 SQVTM, CDR2 ANQGSEA. The CDR3 consists of 14 residues. The DNA of the CDR3 is TGCAGCGTTGAAGCAGGAGGGGGCCTAGAGACCCAGTACTTC. It encodes CSVEAGGGLETQYF.

At least ten counts were recorded for this clonotype. The CDR3: CASSARTSGRVLPEQFF. In nucleotides, the CDR3 is TGTGCCAGCAGCGCCCGGACTAGCGGGAGGGTCCTTCCTGAGCAGTTCTTC. The V gene is TRBV11-2, the J gene TRBJ2-1; TRBD2 agrees at 15 bases. J gave up 9 bases and V 5 bases, and 11 bases lay outside the gene matches. This CDR3 is built from 17 residues. Germline CDR1 reads SGHAT; CDR2 reads FQNNGV.

The chain employs TRBV7-2 and TRBJ1-1; 9 bases map to TRBD1. CDR3 length: 15 amino acids. Germline CDR1 reads SGHTA; CDR2 reads FQGNSA. V lost 1 base, J lost 5 bases, and 5 bases stayed unmatched. CDR3: CASSLVQGAGTEAFF. The CDR3, as DNA: TGTGCCAGCAGCTTAGTACAGGGGGCGGGAACTGAAGCTTTCTTT.

V gene TRBV7-6 combines with J gene TRBJ2-1; TRBD2 is a possible D gene (5 bases). The germline V and J ends were trimmed by 5 bases and 8 bases, with 19 bases remaining between them. Per germline, CDR1 SGHVS and CDR2 FNYEAQ. The CDR3 is made up of 15 amino acids. The CDR3 DNA follows: TGTGCCAGCAGCCGGACTCGCGGTGGGGTCGATGAGCAGTTCTTC. Its protein product is CASSRTRGGVDEQFF.

Notes on this clonotype: Mismatch with germline at one junction end may stem from a read error. This chain links TRBV6-5 with TRBJ2-7; 7 bases agree with TRBD2. Germline V gene data show CDR1 as MNHEY and CDR2 as SVGAGI. The CDR3 is made up of 14 amino acids. The CDR3 nucleotides are TGTGCCAGCAGATACTCTAGCGGCGTAAACGAGCAGTACTTC. This gives the protein CASRYSSGVNEQYF.

This clonotype was recorded many times. V usage is TRBV7-6 and J usage is TRBJ2-7; D not resolved. Germline CDR1 is SGHVS and CDR2 is FNYEAQ. The CDR3 runs 15 residues. With 4 bases removed from V and 1 base from J, the gap between germline ends came to 14 bases. The CDR3 DNA reads TGTGCCAGCAGCTCGCCGGCCCTGGGATCCTACGAGCAGTACTTC. Protein: CASSSPALGSYEQYF. Full variable domain (outside the CDR3, taken from reference TRBV7-6 and TRBJ2-7): GAGVSQSPRYKVTKRGQDVALRCDPISGHVSLYWYRQALGQGPEFLTYFNYEAQQDKSGLPNDRFSAERPEGSISTLTIQRTEQRDSAMYRCASSSPALGSYEQYFGPGTRLTVT.

A few counts support this clonotype. The chain uses TRBV18 and TRBJ2-5; 7 bases align to TRBD1. The germline gives CDR1 KGHSH, CDR2 LQKENI. This CDR3 contains 16 residues. V gave up 3 bases and J gave up 9 bases; unmatched junction bases: 16. CDR3 in DNA: TGTGCCAGCTCACCGAGAGACAGGGTTCTTCAGATTGCCCAGTACTTC. It yields the protein CASSPRDRVLQIAQYF.

This clonotype was seen only a few times. The chain links TRBV30 to TRBJ2-3, with 9 bases matching TRBD2. The CDR3 is 13 amino acids. Germline CDR1 reads GTSNPN; CDR2 reads SVGIG (reference sequence). This CDR3 reads CVYKRGATDTQYF. DNA of the CDR3: TGTGTCTACAAGCGGGGGGCAACAGATACGCAGTATTTT.

This clonotype was seen only a few times. This chain uses TRBV3-1 with TRBJ1-4, with D perhaps matching TRBD1 (5 bases). CDR1 and CDR2 from the germline V gene are LGHDT and YNNKEL (reference sequence). This CDR3 is 17 amino acids long. V lost 3 bases, J lost 0 bases, and 14 bases lay in between. As DNA, the CDR3 is TGTGCCAGCAGCCAGGCCGATACGGGGCCAACTAATGAAAAACTGTTTTTT. Protein: CASSQADTGPTNEKLFF.

The gene calls are TRBV5-1 and TRBJ1-4; possibly TRBD1 for D (5 bases). Trimming took 4 bases from V and 5 from J, leaving 18 bases between them. The CDR3 sequence is 16 residues long. CDR1 is SGHRS, CDR2 YFSETQ, per germline. The CDR3 sequence: CASSPPTGTVNEKLFF. In DNA form, the CDR3 reads TGCGCCAGCAGCCCCCCCACCGGGACCGTGAATGAAAAACTGTTTTTT.

In its sample, this clonotype was seen a few times. V usage is TRBV28 and J usage is TRBJ2-7; no clear D. CDR1 is MDHEN, CDR2 SYDVKM, per germline. Trimming cost V 2 bases and J 2 bases, with 16 bases left between them. The CDR3 has 16 residues. The CDR3 DNA reads TGTGCCAGCAGTTTAGCCCGCCCCCCAGGAACCTACGAGCAGTACTTC. Amino acid sequence: CASSLARPPGTYEQYF.

J is TRBJ2-1 and V is TRBV19; D ambiguous. The CDR3 is made up of 13 amino acids. CDR1 LNHDA and CDR2 SQIVND come from the germline V gene (reference sequence). V was cut by 6 bases and J by 6 bases, with 12 bases left in between. CDR3 sequence (DNA): TGTGCCAGTAGCATAACAGCCTCCAATGAGCAGTTCTTC. It yields the protein CASSITASNEQFF. The full variable domain, rest sourced from reference TRBV19 and TRBJ2-1, is DGGITQSPKYLFRKEGQNVTLSCEQNLNHDAMYWYRQDPGQGLRLIYYSQIVNDFQKGDIAEGYSVSREKKESFPLTVTSAQKNPTAFYLCASSITASNEQFFGPGTRLTVL.

The chain carries TRBV6-1 and TRBJ2-6; 12 bases are a match to TRBD2. J gave up 3 bases and V 6 bases, and 3 bases lay outside the gene matches. This CDR3 comprises 16 residues. Germline V CDR1 and CDR2: MNHNS, SASEGT. CDR3 residues: CASRLAGGFGANVLTF. CDR3 in DNA: TGTGCCAGCAGACTAGCGGGAGGATTTGGGGCCAACGTCCTGACTTTC.

The rearrangement joins TRBV12-3 or TRBV12-4 to TRBJ2-3; no definite D call. V lost 3 bases and J 0 bases, leaving 10 bases between the germline ends. The length of the CDR3 is 15 residues. In nucleotides, the CDR3 is TGTGCCAGCAGTTTTTCCGACCCTAGCACAGATACGCAGTATTTT. It yields the protein CASSFSDPSTDTQYF.

This clonotype was observed many times. The chain uses TRBV5-1 and TRBJ2-1; 10 bases fit TRBD2. The V gene's germline CDR1 is SGHRS and CDR2 YFSETQ. V trimming: 4 bases; J trimming: 5 bases; junction bases outside the gene matches: 9. This CDR3 has 16 amino acids. The CDR3 region has the DNA TGCGCCAGCAGCCGCTTGGCTAGCGGGAGCAACAATGAGCAGTTCTTC. Translation gives CASSRLASGSNNEQFF.

The table lists this clonotype with a few counts. The chain uses TRBV27 and TRBJ1-4; 7 nucleotides agree with TRBD1. Per the germline V gene, CDR1 is MNHEY and CDR2 is SMNVEV (reference sequence). The CDR3 length is 14 residues. The V and J ends lost 8 bases and 4 bases, in that order; junction bases with no gene match: 7. The CDR3, as DNA: TGTGCCAGCGTTATACAGGGGATTAATGAAAAACTGTTTTTT. It is translated as CASVIQGINEKLFF.

The chain recombines TRBV30 with TRBJ1-4; D gene unclear. The germline V gene has CDR1 GTSNPN and CDR2 SVGIG (reference sequence). The CDR3 covers 13 residues. Trimming took 7 bases from V and 1 from J, leaving 10 bases between them. The DNA of the CDR3 is TGTGCCTCTGGAGCGGAAACTAATGAAAAACTGTTTTTT. This codes for CASGAETNEKLFF.

This clonotype was found many times. The V gene is TRBV28, the J gene TRBJ2-7; D gene uncertain. This CDR3 has 14 amino acids. Trimming took 3 bases from V and 0 from J, leaving 9 bases between them. Per the germline V gene, CDR1 is MDHEN and CDR2 is SYDVKM. CDR3 in amino acids: CASSFLLYSYEQYF. The CDR3 coding sequence is TGTGCCAGCAGTTTTCTCCTTTACTCCTACGAGCAGTACTTC.

The rearrangement uses TRBV7-8 and TRBJ2-2; 11 bases agree with TRBD2. Looked up from germline, CDR1 is SGHVS and CDR2 is FQNEAQ. V lost 1 base to trimming and J lost 1 base; unmatched junction nucleotides: 5. The CDR3 loop spans 18 amino acids. The CDR3 here is CASSLGLAGGGNTGELFF. The CDR3 DNA reads TGTGCCAGCAGCTTAGGTCTAGCGGGAGGTGGGAACACCGGGGAGCTGTTTTTT.

The V and J genes are TRBV6-1 and TRBJ2-7; 7 nucleotides agree with TRBD1. The germline gives CDR1 MNHNS, CDR2 SASEGT. CDR3 length: 14 amino acids. J lost 4 bases, V lost 6 bases, and 9 bases had no gene match. The CDR3 reads CASSGKGTAYEQYF. CDR3 DNA: TGTGCCAGCAGCGGAAAAGGGACAGCTTACGAGCAGTACTTC.

The chain links TRBV24-1 to TRBJ2-1; 8 positions agree with TRBD1. The ends lost 7 bases at V and 5 bases at J; junction bases unmatched: 9. The CDR3 covers 15 residues. The V gene's germline CDR1 is KGHDR and CDR2 SFDVKD. In nucleotides, the CDR3 is TGTGCCACCAGGTCGGACAGGGTGAACAACAATGAGCAGTTCTTC. It encodes CATRSDRVNNNEQFF.

The chain links TRBV10-3 to TRBJ2-1; 7 nucleotides agree with TRBD2. The CDR3 is 18 residues long. V was pared by 3 bases and J by 1 base, with 12 bases of the junction left unmatched. Germline CDR1 is ENHRY and CDR2 is SYGVKD. The CDR3 is CAISDYGTTKASYNEQFF. The CDR3 coding sequence is TGTGCCATCAGTGACTACGGGACTACCAAAGCTTCCTACAATGAGCAGTTCTTC.

In its sample, this clonotype was seen a few times. The chain links TRBV1 to TRBJ2-1; the D call of TRBD2 is as the table states it, not checked on the DNA. TRBV1 is annotated as a pseudogene. The CDR3 consists of 15 residues. The CDR3, as DNA: TGCACCAGCAGGACTAGGCGGGAGGGCCGGAATGAGCAGTTCTTC. This gives the protein CTSRTRREGRNEQFF.

This chain connects TRBV27 to TRBJ2-6; unclear D gene. This CDR3 is built from 17 residues. Germline loops: CDR1 MNHEY, CDR2 SMNVEV (reference sequence). The V and J ends lost 5 bases and 1 base respectively, with 15 bases between them. Written as DNA, the CDR3 is TGTGCCAGCAGTGCATACTCGTCCCCTTCTGGGGCCAACGTCCTGACTTTC. It codes for CASSAYSSPSGANVLTF. Based on the CDR3 plus reference TRBV27 and TRBJ2-6, the full variable domain is EAQVTQNPRYLITVTGKKLTVTCSQNMNHEYMSWYRQDPGLGLRQIYYSMNVEVTDKGDVPEGYKVSRKEKRNFPLILESPSPNQTSLYFCASSAYSSPSGANVLTFGAGSRLTVL.

This clonotype was counted only a few times. The junction does not match germline at one end; this may be a read error. This rearrangement joins TRBV18 to TRBJ2-7; D may be TRBD2 (6 bases). The CDR3 sequence is 16 residues long. In germline, CDR1 is KGHSH, CDR2 LQKENI. The CDR3 sequence: CASSPPRGTLSHEQYF. The CDR3 DNA follows: TGTGCCAGCTCACCACCCAGAGGGACTCTCTCCCACGAGCAGTACTTC.

This clonotype has just a few counts. The rearrangement joins TRBV28 to TRBJ2-7; D perhaps matches TRBD1 (5 bases). This CDR3 is 15 amino acids long. Deletions cut 5 bases from V and 3 bases from J, with 17 bases between. The V gene's germline CDR1 is MDHEN and CDR2 SYDVKM. The CDR3 is CASSGAVGPLYEQYF. CDR3 nucleotide sequence: TGTGCCAGCAGTGGGGCGGTGGGGCCACTCTACGAGCAGTACTTC.

This clonotype showed up many times. This chain connects TRBV7-2 to TRBJ2-2, with 10 bases aligning to TRBD1. The junction had 5 bases not matched to a gene; V was cut back by 4 bases and J by 6 bases. The CDR3 extends over 15 amino acids. Germline CDR1 reads SGHTA; CDR2 reads FQGNSA. CDR3 in DNA: TGTGCCAGCAGCTCCCGCGGGACAGGGGCCGGGGAGCTGTTTTTT. Translation: CASSSRGTGAGELFF. Combining the CDR3 with reference TRBV7-2 and TRBJ2-2 gives the whole variable domain GAGVSQSPSNKVTEKGKDVELRCDPISGHTALYWYRQSLGQGLEFLIYFQGNSAPDKSGLPSDRFSAERTGGSVSTLTIQRTQQEDSAVYLCASSSRGTGAGELFFGEGSRLTVL.

This clonotype was seen only a few times. The DNA for the CDR3 is TGTGCCAGCAGCCTTCGACAGGGCTTTTCTGGCTACACCTTC. Its translation is CASSLRQGFSGYTF. V usage is TRBV6-1 and J usage is TRBJ1-2; 7 bases align to TRBD1. The V segment lost 6 bases and the J segment 7 bases; nucleotides outside the gene matches: 11. CDR1 is MNHNS and CDR2 is SASEGT in the germline V gene. The CDR3 length is 14 residues.

At least ten counts were recorded for this clonotype. The chain has TRBV29-1 and TRBJ2-1; D is undetermined. The germline gives CDR1 SQVTM, CDR2 ANQGSEA. With 5 bases removed from V and 6 bases from J, the gap between germline ends came to 11 bases. This CDR3 is built from 12 residues. This chain's CDR3 is CSVSRASNEQFF. The CDR3 coding sequence is TGCAGCGTTAGCCGGGCCTCCAATGAGCAGTTCTTC.

This clonotype has just a few counts. The chain combines TRBV20-1 with TRBJ2-1, with D perhaps matching TRBD1 or TRBD2 (5 bases each). V was trimmed by 4 bases and J by 0 bases, leaving 13 bases between them. CDR3 length equals 15 residues. Looked up from germline, CDR1 is DFQATT and CDR2 is SNEGSKA (reference sequence). In nucleotides, the CDR3 is TGCAGTGCTACCCGGGACCCGAGCTCCTACAATGAGCAGTTCTTC. This translates into CSATRDPSSYNEQFF.